This passage covers 6 T cell receptor beta chains from one sample sequenced in a study of T-cell memory formation after mild COVID-19. TCRdb processed the 5' RACE reads anew with MiXCR; each CDR3 protein has one entry. The repertoire includes approximately 260,000 distinct CDR3 sequences, roughly 17% of them detected once, and roughly 3.6% sits in the top ten. The specimen sequenced was PBMCs or a T cell subset sorted from them (not recorded which). The origin of the receptors is a man younger than 35 who had mild COVID-19 (a few samples of this study predate the infection). Cell type and time point are not known.

In this sample, this clonotype turned up a few times. V gene TRBV6-2 or TRBV6-3 combines with J gene TRBJ1-5; D gene uncertain. This CDR3 is 14 amino acids long. V was trimmed by 7 bases and J by 9 bases, leaving 19 bases between them. CDR1 is MNHEY and CDR2 is SVGEGT in the germline V gene. CDR3 sequence (DNA): TGTGCCAGCAAGGCCGGGAGCACGATGTGGCCCCAGCATTTT. Encoded protein: CASKAGSTMWPQHF.

This clonotype was found a few times. This chain uses TRBV10-3 with TRBJ2-3; TRBD2 agrees at 9 bases. CDR3 length equals 15 residues. Germline values: CDR1 ENHRY, CDR2 SYGVKD. J was trimmed by 1 base and V by 3 bases; bases with no gene match: 2. The CDR3 is CAISDSSGGTDTQYF. The CDR3 DNA sequence: TGTGCCATCAGTGATTCTAGCGGGGGCACAGATACGCAGTATTTT.

Only a few counts were recorded for this clonotype. The chain recombines TRBV19 with TRBJ2-3, with D possibly TRBD2 on 5 matching bases. The V gene's germline CDR1 is LNHDA and CDR2 SQIVND (reference sequence). The CDR3 is made up of 14 amino acids. V gave up 10 bases and J gave up 1 base, with 15 bases separating them. The CDR3 nucleotides are TGTGCCACAAAATCCCTAGCCGGCACAGATACGCAGTATTTT. It yields the protein CATKSLAGTDTQYF. Complete variable domain (other parts from reference TRBV19 and TRBJ2-3): DGGITQSPKYLFRKEGQNVTLSCEQNLNHDAMYWYRQDPGQGLRLIYYSQIVNDFQKGDIAEGYSVSREKKESFPLTVTSAQKNPTAFYLCATKSLAGTDTQYFGPGTRLTVL.

CDR3 sequence (DNA): TGCAGTGCCTACGCCACTAGCGGGGCAGATACGCAGTATTTT. Translation gives CSAYATSGADTQYF. The V call is TRBV20-1, the J call TRBJ2-3; 10 nucleotides agree with TRBD2. The CDR3 contains 14 residues. CDR1 and CDR2 from the germline V gene are DFQATT and SNEGSKA (reference sequence). Unmatched junction bases numbered 7, after V lost 6 bases and J lost 4 bases.

The V call is TRBV5-1, the J call TRBJ2-2; 9 bases are a match to TRBD2. The J segment lost 5 bases and the V segment lost 4 bases, leaving 6 bases of the junction unmatched. Germline assignment: CDR1 SGHRS and CDR2 YFSETQ. The CDR3 extends over 15 amino acids. CDR3 in amino acids: CASSTLAGETGELFF. The CDR3 nucleotides read TGCGCCAGCAGCACATTAGCGGGGGAGACCGGGGAGCTGTTTTTT. Full variable domain (missing parts from reference TRBV5-1 and TRBJ2-2): KAGVTQTPRYLIKTRGQQVTLSCSPISGHRSVSWYQQTPGQGLQFLFEYFSETQRNKGNFPGRFSGRQFSNSRSEMNVSTLELGDSALYLCASSTLAGETGELFFGEGSRLTVL.

V and J are TRBV28 and TRBJ2-7; D not resolved. Germline V gives CDR1 MDHEN, CDR2 SYDVKM. V was cut by 6 bases and J by 2 bases, with 11 bases left in between. The CDR3 extends over 13 amino acids. The CDR3 nucleotides read TGTGCCAGCAGCCCAAACGTCGCCTACGAGCAGTACTTC. This gives the protein CASSPNVAYEQYF.